This is a list of T cell receptor beta chains from one sample in a study of metastatic and nonmetastatic thyroid tumors. From the PCR reads, TCRdb re-called clones with MiXCR. The sample gives tens of thousands of clones, around 20% of which show up once; approximately 3.9% is in the top ten. The sample comprised blood. Receptors originate from a male donor with papillary thyroid cancer or a benign thyroid nodule (not recorded which). Some clones in this sample may be carry-over from other donors' samples. The CDR3 runs from the conserved cysteine through the conserved F or W. D genes are given only for firm matches. Rows give clone size only sometimes, using once, few, many, or a class for an expanded clone.

clone_size: many
v_call: TRBV10-2
d_call: -
j_call: TRBJ1-1
cdr3_nt: TGCGCCAGCAGTGACGCAATAGAAGCTTTCTTT
cdr3_aa: CASSDAIEAFF

clone_size: medium-sized
v_call: TRBV6-5
d_call: -
j_call: TRBJ1-3
cdr3_nt: TGTGCCAGCAGTTACTTGGGGGCAGCTGGAAACACCATATATTTT
cdr3_aa: CASSYLGAAGNTIYF

clone_size: -
v_call: TRBV3-1
d_call: -
j_call: TRBJ2-7
cdr3_nt: TGTGCCAGCAGCCAAGACTACTCTTACTCCTACGAGCAGTACTTC
cdr3_aa: CASSQDYSYSYEQYF

clone_size: many
v_call: TRBV6-2/TRBV6-3
d_call: -
j_call: TRBJ1-4
cdr3_nt: TGTGCCAGCAGCTGGACAGCAACTAATGAAAAACTGTTTTTT
cdr3_aa: CASSWTATNEKLFF

clone_size: many
v_call: TRBV6-1
d_call: -
j_call: TRBJ2-2
cdr3_nt: TGTGCCAGCAGGGACAGGAACACCGGGGAGCTGTTTTTT
cdr3_aa: CASRDRNTGELFF

clone_size: -
v_call: TRBV20-1
d_call: TRBD1
j_call: TRBJ2-5
cdr3_nt: TGCAGTGCTAGACTCGGACAGGGCATTTTTGGGGAGACCCAGTACTTC
cdr3_aa: CSARLGQGIFGETQYF

clone_size: -
v_call: TRBV4-1
d_call: TRBD1
j_call: TRBJ1-4
cdr3_nt: TGCGCCAGCAGCCTACCAGGGGGCACTAATGAAAAACTGTTTTTT
cdr3_aa: CASSLPGGTNEKLFF

clone_size: -
v_call: TRBV30
d_call: TRBD1
j_call: TRBJ1-6
cdr3_nt: TGTGCCTGGAGTGTACCGGGAACAGGGGGTAATTCACCCCTCCACTTT
cdr3_aa: CAWSVPGTGGNSPLHF

clone_size: -
v_call: TRBV20-1
d_call: -
j_call: TRBJ2-7
cdr3_nt: TGCAGTGCACAATCGGGACTTACCTACGAGCAGTACTTC
cdr3_aa: CSAQSGLTYEQYF

clone_size: -
v_call: TRBV5-1
d_call: -
j_call: TRBJ1-2
cdr3_nt: TGCGCCAGCAGCTTAGGACACCAGGGCGGCTACACCTTC
cdr3_aa: CASSLGHQGGYTF

clone_size: many
v_call: TRBV20-1
d_call: -
j_call: TRBJ2-2
cdr3_nt: TGCAGTGCTAGAGGCCGACTAGGGTTGTCCGGGGAGCTGTTTTTT
cdr3_aa: CSARGRLGLSGELFF

clone_size: -
v_call: TRBV4-1
d_call: -
j_call: TRBJ1-1
cdr3_nt: TGCGCCAGCAGCCAGGGCCCCGGGGAGGGGGACACTGAAGCTTTCTTT
cdr3_aa: CASSQGPGEGDTEAFF

clone_size: many
v_call: TRBV5-1
d_call: -
j_call: TRBJ2-7
cdr3_nt: TGCGCCAGCAGCGATCGGGGCCATTCCTACGAGCAGTACTTC
cdr3_aa: CASSDRGHSYEQYF

clone_size: -
v_call: TRBV19
d_call: TRBD1
j_call: TRBJ2-3
cdr3_nt: TGTGCCAGTAATCAATGGGGACAGGGCGGGGGAGATACGCAGTATTTT
cdr3_aa: CASNQWGQGGGDTQYF

clone_size: many
v_call: TRBV9
d_call: -
j_call: TRBJ1-5
cdr3_nt: TGTGCCAGCAGCCCCCTCGGGAGCAATCAGCCCCAGCATTTT
cdr3_aa: CASSPLGSNQPQHF

clone_size: once
v_call: TRBV7-8
d_call: TRBD1
j_call: TRBJ1-5
cdr3_nt: TGTGCCAGCAGCCCTTTCGGGACAGGGGGCATTCAGCCCCAGCATTTT
cdr3_aa: CASSPFGTGGIQPQHF

clone_size: once
v_call: TRBV4-2
d_call: TRBD2
j_call: TRBJ2-5
cdr3_nt: TGTGCCAGCAGCCCATCAGCGGGGGGGACACAAGAGACCCAATACTTC
cdr3_aa: CASSPSAGGTQETQYF

clone_size: few
v_call: TRBV6-6
d_call: -
j_call: TRBJ1-3
cdr3_nt: TGTGCCAGCAGTTACTTAGGGGGGGTCTTGATAGACACCATATATTTT
cdr3_aa: CASSYLGGVLIDTIYF

clone_size: many
v_call: TRBV27
d_call: -
j_call: TRBJ2-7
cdr3_nt: TGTGCCAGCAGTCCCTATCCAGGAGCCGGGTCCTACGAGCAGTACTTC
cdr3_aa: CASSPYPGAGSYEQYF

clone_size: many
v_call: TRBV2
d_call: -
j_call: TRBJ1-5
cdr3_nt: TGTGCCAGCAGGCCGACTGGGGGCGAGAATCAGCCCCAGCATTTT
cdr3_aa: CASRPTGGENQPQHF

clone_size: -
v_call: TRBV5-1
d_call: TRBD2
j_call: TRBJ2-7
cdr3_nt: TGCGCCAGCAGACAGTCAGCGGGGGAGATAATCTACGAGCAGTACTTC
cdr3_aa: CASRQSAGEIIYEQYF

clone_size: few
v_call: TRBV2
d_call: -
j_call: TRBJ1-2
cdr3_nt: TGTGCCAGCACCCGGTTGGGCACCTCACGCTATGGCTACACCTTT
cdr3_aa: CASTRLGTSRYGYTF

clone_size: -
v_call: TRBV10-1
d_call: TRBD2
j_call: TRBJ2-7
cdr3_nt: TGCGCCAGCAGTGAGTCGACTAGCGGGAGTTTCTACGAGCAGTACTTC
cdr3_aa: CASSESTSGSFYEQYF

clone_size: -
v_call: TRBV11-2
d_call: -
j_call: TRBJ2-7
cdr3_nt: TGTGCCAGCAATTCGGCGGGAACCTACGAGCAGTACTTC
cdr3_aa: CASNSAGTYEQYF

clone_size: few
v_call: TRBV10-3
d_call: TRBD1
j_call: TRBJ1-5
cdr3_nt: TGTGCCATCAGTGATGGACAGGGCCGACAGCCCCAGCATTTT
cdr3_aa: CAISDGQGRQPQHF

clone_size: -
v_call: TRBV27
d_call: -
j_call: TRBJ2-1
cdr3_nt: TGTGCCAGCAGTTTCGAGTATCTTGGCGCGGGTGAGCAGTTCTTC
cdr3_aa: CASSFEYLGAGEQFF

clone_size: -
v_call: TRBV7-9
d_call: -
j_call: TRBJ1-1
cdr3_nt: TGTGCCAGCAGACCCGAAACAAGGAACACTGAAGCTTTCTTT
cdr3_aa: CASRPETRNTEAFF

clone_size: many
v_call: TRBV27
d_call: -
j_call: TRBJ1-5
cdr3_nt: TGTGCCAGCAGTTTATTCCGGCCATATAGCAATCAGCCCCAGCATTTT
cdr3_aa: CASSLFRPYSNQPQHF

clone_size: many
v_call: TRBV4-1
d_call: TRBD1
j_call: TRBJ1-2
cdr3_nt: TGCGCCAGCAGCCAACTTGACAGGGGGAATGGCTACACCTTC
cdr3_aa: CASSQLDRGNGYTF

clone_size: many
v_call: TRBV7-9
d_call: -
j_call: TRBJ1-5
cdr3_nt: TGTGCCAGCCCGAAGGGCAGCCAGCCCCAGCATTTT
cdr3_aa: CASPKGSQPQHF

clone_size: -
v_call: TRBV5-5
d_call: -
j_call: TRBJ2-7
cdr3_nt: TGTGCCAGCAGCTTGGGCATCTACGAGCAGTACTTC
cdr3_aa: CASSLGIYEQYF

clone_size: few
v_call: TRBV27
d_call: -
j_call: TRBJ2-3
cdr3_nt: TGTGCCAGCCAAACATATTCCGAAGGGTCAGATACGCAGTATTTT
cdr3_aa: CASQTYSEGSDTQYF

clone_size: many
v_call: TRBV7-3
d_call: -
j_call: TRBJ1-1
cdr3_nt: TGTGCCAGCAGCTTAATCGGCGGCATAAACACTGAAGCTTTCTTT
cdr3_aa: CASSLIGGINTEAFF

clone_size: many
v_call: TRBV7-2
d_call: TRBD1
j_call: TRBJ1-2
cdr3_nt: TGTGCCAGCAGCTTACGCGGGACAGGGTTTAGTATGCCTTATGGCTACACCTTC
cdr3_aa: CASSLRGTGFSMPYGYTF

clone_size: -
v_call: TRBV5-8
d_call: -
j_call: TRBJ2-1
cdr3_nt: TGTGCCAGCAGCTTGGTCGTGGGAGCGAATGAGCAGTTCTTC
cdr3_aa: CASSLVVGANEQFF

clone_size: -
v_call: TRBV5-1
d_call: TRBD2
j_call: TRBJ2-3
cdr3_nt: TGCGCCAGCAGCTCACCTCCAGGGACTAGCGGAAGTTACACAGATACGCAGTATTTT
cdr3_aa: CASSSPPGTSGSYTDTQYF

clone_size: -
v_call: TRBV19
d_call: -
j_call: TRBJ2-1
cdr3_nt: TGTGCCAGTAGTATATCCCTCGGGAGCTCTAGCTCCTACAATGAGCAGTTCTTC
cdr3_aa: CASSISLGSSSSYNEQFF

clone_size: many
v_call: TRBV20-1
d_call: TRBD2
j_call: TRBJ2-3
cdr3_nt: TGCAGTGCTAGCCAGTCAGGACTAGCGACCACAGATACGCAGTATTTT
cdr3_aa: CSASQSGLATTDTQYF

clone_size: -
v_call: TRBV7-3
d_call: -
j_call: TRBJ2-1
cdr3_nt: TGTGCCAGCAGCTTAACGAGCCTAGTCGTCGGCAATGAGCAGTTCTTC
cdr3_aa: CASSLTSLVVGNEQFF

clone_size: many
v_call: TRBV6-7
d_call: -
j_call: TRBJ1-1
cdr3_nt: TGTGCCAGCAGCCGAAAGGCGGGACACACACCCTGGCACACTGAAGCTTTCTTT
cdr3_aa: CASSRKAGHTPWHTEAFF

clone_size: many
v_call: TRBV5-1
d_call: -
j_call: TRBJ1-4
cdr3_nt: TGCGCCAGCAGCTTGGTAGGGGGGTCTGAAAAACTGTTTTTT
cdr3_aa: CASSLVGGSEKLFF

clone_size: many
v_call: TRBV14
d_call: TRBD2
j_call: TRBJ2-1
cdr3_nt: TGTGCCAGCAGCCAAGTCTCGGGACTAGCGGGAGGAGGGAATGAGCAGTTCTTC
cdr3_aa: CASSQVSGLAGGGNEQFF

clone_size: -
v_call: TRBV5-1
d_call: -
j_call: TRBJ2-7
cdr3_nt: TGCGCCAGCAGCAGGTACGGCAGGGAGTACCTCCAGTACTTC
cdr3_aa: CASSRYGREYLQYF

clone_size: few
v_call: TRBV5-1
d_call: -
j_call: TRBJ2-1
cdr3_nt: TGCGCCAGCAGCTTGGCGGGGGCAGGACTCCCCGACAATGAGCAGTTCTTC
cdr3_aa: CASSLAGAGLPDNEQFF

clone_size: -
v_call: TRBV2
d_call: TRBD1
j_call: TRBJ2-7
cdr3_nt: TGTGCCAGCACTGAGGGACAGGCGGATCGTGAGCAGTACTTC
cdr3_aa: CASTEGQADREQYF